These T cell receptor beta chains were read from a single sample in a study of cytomegalovirus exposure and HLA in healthy donors. Libraries were prepared by immunoSEQ multiplex PCR; TCRdb keeps only in-frame clonotypes and omits some of them. The sample has about 120,000 clones, approximately 80% seen once. The sequenced material came from PBMCs. All receptors derive from a woman aged 18-30 years in good health and CMV-seronegative. Both conserved end residues are part of each CDR3. A D gene is named only where the DNA matches it firmly. Size is stated for part of the rows, as once, few or many counts, or as a class when the clone is expanded.

clone size	V gene	J gene	D gene	CDR3 protein	CDR3 DNA
.	TRBV6-5	TRBJ2-1	TRBD1	CASSYTTGVNEQFF	TGTGCCAGCAGTTACACCACAGGGGTCAATGAGCAGTTCTTC
.	TRBV10-1	TRBJ2-7	TRBD2	CASSDVGLAASYEQYF	TGCGCCAGCAGTGATGTGGGACTAGCGGCCTCCTACGAGCAGTACTTC
.	TRBV7-9	TRBJ2-2	TRBD1	CASRTTGALNTGELFF	TGTGCCAGCAGAACGACAGGGGCCCTGAACACCGGGGAGCTGTTTTTT
.	TRBV5-1	TRBJ2-7	TRBD2	CASSLGSHTSASYEQYF	TGCGCCAGCAGCTTGGGTTCTCACACTAGCGCATCCTACGAGCAGTACTTC
once	TRBV7-8	TRBJ1-4	.	CASSKFTTSREKLFF	TGTGCCAGCAGCAAATTCACTACTAGCAGGGAAAAACTGTTTTTT
.	TRBV10-3	TRBJ1-4	.	CAISDFRGTREEKLFF	TGTGCCATCAGTGATTTTCGGGGGACGCGGGAGGAAAAACTGTTTTTT
.	TRBV6-4	TRBJ1-5	.	CASSDAPDQPQHF	TGTGCCAGCAGTGACGCGCCGGATCAGCCCCAGCATTTT
.	TRBV9	TRBJ2-3	TRBD2	CASSWEAGGYTDTQYF	TGTGCCAGCAGTTGGGAGGCGGGGGGATACACAGATACGCAGTATTTT
.	TRBV6-6	TRBJ2-7	TRBD2	CASSLAGAGYEQYF	TGTGCCAGCAGTTTAGCGGGAGCTGGCTACGAGCAGTACTTC
.	TRBV19	TRBJ1-4	.	CASSNRGREKLFF	TGTGCCAGTAGTAATCGGGGTCGGGAAAAACTGTTTTTT
.	TRBV2	TRBJ2-7	TRBD2	CASSDGREGEQYF	TGTGCCAGCAGTGATGGCAGGGAGGGCGAGCAGTACTTC
.	TRBV7-9	TRBJ2-1	TRBD2	CASSSGLAGGPGSYNEQFF	TGTGCCAGCAGCTCGGGACTAGCGGGAGGGCCGGGCTCCTACAATGAGCAGTTCTTC
few	TRBV5-1	TRBJ1-3	.	CASSLGAPSGNTIYF	TGCGCCAGCAGCTTGGGGGCTCCCTCTGGAAACACCATATATTTT
.	TRBV6-1	TRBJ2-6	TRBD2	CASSGGGASGANVLTF	TGTGCCAGCAGTGGGGGAGGGGCCTCTGGGGCCAACGTCCTGACTTTC
.	TRBV5-1	TRBJ2-7	.	CASSLAGRQYF	TGCGCCAGCAGCTTGGCCGGGAGGCAGTACTTC
few	TRBV7-2	TRBJ2-7	TRBD2	CASSLRLAGTYEQYF	TGTGCCAGCAGCTTAAGGCTAGCGGGAACCTACGAGCAGTACTTC
.	TRBV2	TRBJ2-5	TRBD1	CASRRGTGGIETQYF	TGTGCCAGCAGAAGGGGGACAGGGGGCATCGAGACCCAGTACTTC
.	TRBV4-3	TRBJ2-7	TRBD1	CASSQDRGTGADRQYF	TGCGCCAGCAGCCAAGATCGGGGGACAGGGGCCGACAGGCAGTACTTC
.	TRBV12-5	TRBJ2-7	TRBD2	CASGPRIAGVDEQYF	TGTGCTAGTGGTCCTCGAATAGCGGGAGTTGACGAGCAGTACTTC
.	TRBV5-1	TRBJ1-1	.	CASSPRGGGMNTEAFF	TGCGCCAGCAGCCCCCGGGGGGGAGGTATGAACACTGAAGCTTTCTTT
.	TRBV5-1	TRBJ2-1	.	CASSLEGQLYNEQFF	TGCGCCAGCAGCTTGGAAGGACAGCTGTACAATGAGCAGTTCTTC
.	TRBV7-7	TRBJ2-1	.	CASSLSRSSYNEQFF	TGTGCTAGCAGCTTAAGCCGGAGCTCCTACAATGAGCAGTTCTTC
.	TRBV6-6	TRBJ1-2	.	CASSYSRGQGYTF	TGTGCCAGCAGTTACAGCAGGGGCCAGGGCTACACCTTC
.	TRBV2	TRBJ2-2	.	CATQEGRDSTGELFF	TGTGCCACCCAGGAGGGACGGGATAGTACCGGGGAGCTGTTTTTT
.	TRBV7-2	TRBJ2-1	TRBD1	CASSTRQGAKYNEQFF	TGTGCCAGCAGCACTAGACAGGGGGCGAAGTACAATGAGCAGTTCTTC
.	TRBV5-4	TRBJ1-6	.	CASGKGSSYNSPLHF	TGTGCCAGCGGTAAAGGGAGTTCCTATAATTCACCCCTCCACTTT
.	TRBV15	TRBJ1-1	TRBD1	CATSRGGGDTEAFF	TGTGCCACCAGCAGAGGAGGGGGCGACACTGAAGCTTTCTTT
.	TRBV4-2	TRBJ2-7	TRBD1	CASRHSRTGPYEQYF	TGTGCCAGCAGGCACTCCAGGACAGGGCCCTACGAGCAGTACTTC
few	TRBV21-1	TRBJ2-1	.	CASIVRALNEQFF	TGTGCCAGCATAGTTAGAGCATTGAATGAGCAGTTCTTC
.	TRBV7-2	TRBJ1-2	TRBD1	CASSLGQGGSNYTF	TGTGCCAGCAGCTTGGGACAGGGCGGTTCCAACTACACCTTC
.	TRBV29-1	TRBJ1-5	.	CSASGQSNQPQHF	TGCAGCGCCTCTGGACAGAGCAATCAGCCCCAGCATTTT
.	TRBV6-1	TRBJ2-7	TRBD2	CASRRTSGSYEQYF	TGTGCCAGCCGACGGACTAGCGGATCCTACGAGCAGTACTTC
.	TRBV4-2	TRBJ1-2	.	CASGREGYGYTF	TGTGCCAGCGGTCGGGAGGGCTATGGCTACACCTTC
few	TRBV18	TRBJ2-3	TRBD1	CASSPIPVQGANTDTQYF	TGTGCCAGCTCACCAATACCAGTTCAGGGGGCGAACACAGATACGCAGTATTTT
.	TRBV6-5	TRBJ1-6	TRBD1	CASSYWDSNSPLHF	TGTGCCAGCAGTTACTGGGACAGTAATTCACCCCTCCACTTT
.	TRBV6-1	TRBJ1-2	.	CASSEGGAHYGYTF	TGTGCCAGCAGTGAAGGGGGAGCCCACTATGGCTACACCTTC
.	TRBV9	TRBJ1-4	TRBD1	CASSAAGTGEKLFF	TGTGCCAGCAGCGCCGCAGGGACAGGTGAAAAACTGTTTTTT
.	TRBV9	TRBJ2-6	.	CASSVGASGANGLTF	TGTGCCAGCAGCGTAGGGGCCTCTGGGGCCAACGGCCTGACTTTC
.	TRBV7-2	TRBJ2-1	TRBD2	CASSTASGGANEQFF	TGTGCCAGCAGCACGGCTAGCGGGGGGGCCAATGAGCAGTTCTTC
.	TRBV19	TRBJ2-3	TRBD1	CASSMWTTGRTDTQYF	TGTGCCAGTAGTATGTGGACGACAGGGCGCACAGATACGCAGTATTTT
once	TRBV4-1	TRBJ1-1	.	CASIDIPPRGTEAFF	TGCGCCAGCATTGACATTCCACCCCGAGGGACTGAAGCTTTCTTT
.	TRBV7-9	TRBJ1-1	.	CASSAQDYTEAFF	TGTGCCAGCAGCGCACAGGATTACACTGAAGCTTTCTTT